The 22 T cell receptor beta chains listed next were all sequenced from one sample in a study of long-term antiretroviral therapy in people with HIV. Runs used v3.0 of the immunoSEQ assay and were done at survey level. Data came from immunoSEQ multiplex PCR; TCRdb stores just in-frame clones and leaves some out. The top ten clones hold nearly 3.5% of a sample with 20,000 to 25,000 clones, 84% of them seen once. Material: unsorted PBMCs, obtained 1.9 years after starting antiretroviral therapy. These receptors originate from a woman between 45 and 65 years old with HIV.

CDR3 loop: CSVYRGTNTEAFF. The CDR3 region has the DNA TGCAGCGTTTACCGGGGTACGAACACTGAAGCTTTCTTT. The chain combines TRBV29-1 with TRBJ1-1, with D uncertain. Germline CDR1 is SQVTM and CDR2 is ANQGSEA. V lost 5 bases to trimming and J lost 1 base, with 11 bases between them. The CDR3 spans 13 residues.

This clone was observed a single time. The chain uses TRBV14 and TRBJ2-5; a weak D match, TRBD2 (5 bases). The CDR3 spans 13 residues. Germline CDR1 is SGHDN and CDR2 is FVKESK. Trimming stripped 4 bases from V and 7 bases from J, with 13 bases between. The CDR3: CASSPDLRGTQYF. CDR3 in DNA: TGTGCCAGCAGCCCGGACCTACGGGGGACCCAGTACTTC.

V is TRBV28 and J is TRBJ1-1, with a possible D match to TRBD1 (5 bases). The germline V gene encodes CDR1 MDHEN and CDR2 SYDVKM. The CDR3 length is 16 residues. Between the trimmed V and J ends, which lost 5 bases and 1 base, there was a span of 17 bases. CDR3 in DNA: TGTGCCAGCAGTCACGGTGGGGCTGGAGGGAACACTGAAGCTTTCTTT. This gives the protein CASSHGGAGGNTEAFF.

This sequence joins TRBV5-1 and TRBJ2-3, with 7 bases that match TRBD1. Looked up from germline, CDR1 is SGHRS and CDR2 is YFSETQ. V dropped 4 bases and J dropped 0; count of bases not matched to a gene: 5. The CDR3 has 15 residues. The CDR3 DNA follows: TGCGCCAGCAGCAAAGGGACAGTTAGCACAGATACGCAGTATTTT. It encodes CASSKGTVSTDTQYF.

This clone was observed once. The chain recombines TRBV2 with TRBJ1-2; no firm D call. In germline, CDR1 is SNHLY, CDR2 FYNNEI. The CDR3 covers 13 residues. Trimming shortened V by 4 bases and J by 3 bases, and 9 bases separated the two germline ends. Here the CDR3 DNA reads TGTGCCAGCAGTGGTGGAAGGGACTATGGCTACACCTTC. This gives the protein CASSGGRDYGYTF.

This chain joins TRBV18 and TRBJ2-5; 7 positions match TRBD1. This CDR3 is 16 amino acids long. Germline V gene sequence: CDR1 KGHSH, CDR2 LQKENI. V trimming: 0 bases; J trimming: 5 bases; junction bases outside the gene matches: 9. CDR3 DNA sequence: TGTGCCAGCTCACCACCCGCCAAGACAGGGTCGGAGACCCAGTACTTC. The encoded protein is CASSPPAKTGSETQYF.

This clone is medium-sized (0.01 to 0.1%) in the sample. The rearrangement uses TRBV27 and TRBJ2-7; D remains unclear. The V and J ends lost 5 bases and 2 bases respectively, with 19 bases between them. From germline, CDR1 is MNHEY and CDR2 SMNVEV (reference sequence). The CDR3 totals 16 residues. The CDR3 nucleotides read TGTGCCAGCAGTCCGGCTTCGTATAACGACCCCTACGAGCAGTACTTC. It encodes CASSPASYNDPYEQYF.

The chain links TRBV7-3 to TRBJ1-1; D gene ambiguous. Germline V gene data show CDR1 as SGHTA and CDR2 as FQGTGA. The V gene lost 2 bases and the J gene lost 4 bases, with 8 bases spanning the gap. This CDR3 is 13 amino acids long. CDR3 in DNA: TGTGCCAGCAGCTTACGACCGAGCACTGAAGCTTTCTTT. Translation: CASSLRPSTEAFF.

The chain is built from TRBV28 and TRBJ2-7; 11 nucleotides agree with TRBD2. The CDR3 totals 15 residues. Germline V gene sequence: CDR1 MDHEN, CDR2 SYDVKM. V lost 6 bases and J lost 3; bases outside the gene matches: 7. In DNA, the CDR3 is TGTGCCAGCAGGATGACTAGCGGGACCTTCTACGAGCAGTACTTC. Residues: CASRMTSGTFYEQYF.

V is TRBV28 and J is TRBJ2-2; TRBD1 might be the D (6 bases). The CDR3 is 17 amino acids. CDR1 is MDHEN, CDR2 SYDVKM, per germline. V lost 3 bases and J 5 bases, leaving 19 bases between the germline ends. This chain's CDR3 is CASSLVLGARRTGELFF. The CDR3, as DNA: TGTGCCAGCAGTTTGGTCTTGGGGGCCAGGAGGACCGGGGAGCTGTTTTTT.

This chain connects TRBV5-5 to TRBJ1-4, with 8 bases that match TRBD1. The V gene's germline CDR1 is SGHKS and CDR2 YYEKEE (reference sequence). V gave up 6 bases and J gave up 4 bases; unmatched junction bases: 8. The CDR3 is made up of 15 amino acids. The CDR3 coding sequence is TGTGCCAGCAACCTGGGACAGGTGGTTAATGAAAAACTGTTTTTT. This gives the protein CASNLGQVVNEKLFF. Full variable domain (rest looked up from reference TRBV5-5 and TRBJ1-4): DAGVTQSPTHLIKTRGQQVTLRCSPISGHKSVSWYQQVLGQGPQFIFQYYEKEERGRGNFPDRFSARQFPNYSSELNVNALLLGDSALYLCASNLGQVVNEKLFFGSGTQLSVL.

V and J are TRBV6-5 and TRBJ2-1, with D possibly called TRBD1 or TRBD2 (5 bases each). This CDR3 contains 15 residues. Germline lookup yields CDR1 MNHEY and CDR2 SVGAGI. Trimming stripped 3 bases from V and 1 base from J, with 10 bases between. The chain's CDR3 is CASSYGGVSYNEQFF. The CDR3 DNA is TGTGCCAGCAGTTATGGGGGAGTGTCCTACAATGAGCAGTTCTTC.

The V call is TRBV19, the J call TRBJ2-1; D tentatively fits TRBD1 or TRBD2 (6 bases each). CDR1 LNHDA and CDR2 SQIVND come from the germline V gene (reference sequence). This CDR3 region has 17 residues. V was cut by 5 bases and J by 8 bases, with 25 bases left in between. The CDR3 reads CASSYIGGGPPVYEQFF. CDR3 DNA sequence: TGTGCCAGTAGTTATATAGGAGGGGGTCCACCGGTATATGAGCAGTTCTTC.

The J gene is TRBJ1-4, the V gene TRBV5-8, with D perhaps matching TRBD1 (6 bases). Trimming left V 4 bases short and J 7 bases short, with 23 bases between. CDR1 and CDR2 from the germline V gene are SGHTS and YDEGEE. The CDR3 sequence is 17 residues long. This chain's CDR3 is CASSSPLAGTQSEKLFF. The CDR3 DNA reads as TGTGCCAGCAGCAGCCCCCTCGCCGGGACACAAAGTGAAAAACTGTTTTTT.

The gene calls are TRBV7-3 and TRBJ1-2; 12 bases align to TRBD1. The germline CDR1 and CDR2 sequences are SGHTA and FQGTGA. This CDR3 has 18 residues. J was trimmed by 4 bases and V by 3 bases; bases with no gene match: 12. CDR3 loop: CASSLVWDRGRDIYGYTF. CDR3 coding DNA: TGTGCCAGCAGCTTGGTCTGGGACAGGGGGCGCGATATCTATGGCTACACCTTC.

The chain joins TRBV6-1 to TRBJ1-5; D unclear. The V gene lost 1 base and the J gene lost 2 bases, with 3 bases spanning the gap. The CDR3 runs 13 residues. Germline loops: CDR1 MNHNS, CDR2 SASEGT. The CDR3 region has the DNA TGTGCCAGCAGTGAAGACGGCAATCAGCCCCAGCATTTT. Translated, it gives CASSEDGNQPQHF.

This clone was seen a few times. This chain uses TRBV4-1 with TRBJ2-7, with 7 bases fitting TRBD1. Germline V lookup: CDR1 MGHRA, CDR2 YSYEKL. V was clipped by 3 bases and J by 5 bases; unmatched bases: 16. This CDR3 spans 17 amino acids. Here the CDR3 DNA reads TGCGCCAGCAGCCAGGGGCCGGGACAGATTTATCCCCACGAGCAGTACTTC. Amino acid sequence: CASSQGPGQIYPHEQYF.

CDR3: CASSQQTGTGRNIQYF. The CDR3 bases are TGCGCCAGCAGCCAACAAACCGGGACAGGGAGAAACATTCAGTACTTC. The chain recombines TRBV4-1 with TRBJ2-4; the match to TRBD1 covers 9 bases. The V gene end was trimmed by 2 bases and the J gene end by 6 bases; junction bases not matched to a gene: 8. The CDR3 has 16 residues. Germline assignment: CDR1 MGHRA and CDR2 YSYEKL.

For the CDR3, the DNA is TGTGCCAGCAGTTACTATTCCCGTTTGGGAAGCACTGAAGCTTTCTTT. This gives the protein CASSYYSRLGSTEAFF. The chain has TRBV6-6 and TRBJ1-1; D remains ambiguous. Trimming cost V 1 base and J 4 bases, with 16 bases left between them. CDR3 length: 16 amino acids. CDR1 MNHNY and CDR2 SVGAGI come from the germline V gene (reference sequence).

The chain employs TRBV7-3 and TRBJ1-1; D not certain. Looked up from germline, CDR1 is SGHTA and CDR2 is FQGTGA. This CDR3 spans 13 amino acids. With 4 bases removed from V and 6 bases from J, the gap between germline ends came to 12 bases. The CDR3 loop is CASSSQDGAEAFF. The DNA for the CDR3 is TGTGCCAGCAGCTCCCAAGACGGTGCTGAAGCTTTCTTT.

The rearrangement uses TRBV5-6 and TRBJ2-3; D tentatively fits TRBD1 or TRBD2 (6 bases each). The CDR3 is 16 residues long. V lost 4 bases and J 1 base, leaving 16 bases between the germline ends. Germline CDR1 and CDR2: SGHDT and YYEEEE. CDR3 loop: CASSPLRGAGTDTQYF. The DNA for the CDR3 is TGTGCCAGCAGCCCCTTGAGGGGGGCCGGCACAGATACGCAGTATTTT.

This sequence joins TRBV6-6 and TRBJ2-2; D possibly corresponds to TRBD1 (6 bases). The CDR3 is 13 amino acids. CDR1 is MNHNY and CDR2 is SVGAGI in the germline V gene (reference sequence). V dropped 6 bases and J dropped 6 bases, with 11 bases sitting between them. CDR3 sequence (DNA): TGTGCCAGCAGCCCACAGGGTCCCGGGGAGCTGTTTTTT. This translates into CASSPQGPGELFF.